The 28 T cell receptor beta chains given below trace back to one sample, sequenced in a study of blood T cell repertoires in COVID-19. Libraries were prepared by immunoSEQ multiplex PCR; TCRdb keeps only in-frame clonotypes and omits some of them. The repertoire holds approximately 330,000 clones, with approximately 86% as singletons. What was sequenced was peripheral blood. The receptor source for this set is a man between 25 and 39 years old with COVID-19, enrolled during active disease.

J is TRBJ2-3 and V is TRBV7-3; D gene uncertain. Trimming pared 0 bases from V and 0 bases from J, leaving 7 bases between. CDR3 length equals 15 residues. Germline CDR1 SGHTA, CDR2 FQGTGA. The CDR3 loop reads CASSLTETSTDTQYF. The CDR3 coding sequence is TGTGCCAGCAGCTTAACAGAAACTAGCACAGATACGCAGTATTTT.

The rearrangement links TRBV7-2 to TRBJ2-3; possible D gene TRBD1, 7 bases. CDR3 length: 13 residues. Germline CDR1 is SGHTA and CDR2 is FQGNSA. With 4 bases removed from V and 11 bases from J, the gap between germline ends came to 16 bases. DNA of the CDR3: TGTGCCAGCAGCTCGGAGGGGGCCTGGAGGCAGTATTTT. This translates into CASSSEGAWRQYF. Drawing the rest from reference TRBV7-2 and TRBJ2-3, the complete variable domain is GAGVSQSPSNKVTEKGKDVELRCDPISGHTALYWYRQSLGQGLEFLIYFQGNSAPDKSGLPSDRFSAERTGGSVSTLTIQRTQQEDSAVYLCASSSEGAWRQYFGPGTRLTVL.

The chain combines TRBV19 with TRBJ1-6; TRBD1 aligns across 7 bases. CDR3 length: 15 amino acids. The trim removed 1 base at V and 7 bases at J, leaving 4 bases unmatched. CDR1 is LNHDA, CDR2 SQIVND, per germline (reference sequence). The DNA of the CDR3 is TGTGCCAGTAGTATAGTGCCGGGACAGAATTCACCCCTCCACTTT. Translated, it gives CASSIVPGQNSPLHF.

The rearrangement links TRBV4-3 to TRBJ2-1, with D tentatively TRBD2 (7 bases). This CDR3 comprises 15 residues. The germline V gene has CDR1 LGHNA and CDR2 YSLEER. V was shortened by 4 bases and J by 7 bases, with 17 bases between the two germline ends. CDR3 sequence reads: CASSPLGGAGNEQFF. The CDR3 DNA sequence: TGCGCCAGCAGCCCCTTGGGGGGGGCCGGGAATGAGCAGTTCTTC.

The rearrangement links TRBV6-6 to TRBJ1-4; possible D gene TRBD1, 5 bases. Looked up from germline, CDR1 is MNHNY and CDR2 is SVGAGI (reference sequence). CDR3 length: 15 residues. Trimming took 2 bases from V and 5 from J, leaving 12 bases between them. CDR3 sequence (DNA): TGTGCCAGCAGTTACGATGGGGCCTTCAATGAAAAACTGTTTTTT. It specifies CASSYDGAFNEKLFF.

The chain has TRBV4-1 and TRBJ2-2; D might be TRBD1 (6 bases). V was trimmed by 4 bases and J by 1 base, leaving 22 bases between them. CDR3 length: 19 amino acids. CDR1 is MGHRA and CDR2 is YSYEKL in the germline V gene. DNA of the CDR3: TGCGCCAGCAGCCTCAATGCATGGCAGCGACAGGTGAACACCGGGGAGCTGTTTTTT. This sequence encodes CASSLNAWQRQVNTGELFF.

The chain joins TRBV19 to TRBJ1-2; possibly TRBD1 for D (6 bases). The CDR3 extends over 18 amino acids. Trimming cost V 7 bases and J 1 base, with 25 bases left between them. The V gene's germline CDR1 is LNHDA and CDR2 SQIVND (reference sequence). CDR3 loop: CASNPQRGWDTFNYGYTF. In DNA form, the CDR3 reads TGTGCCAGTAACCCTCAAAGGGGTTGGGACACTTTTAACTATGGCTACACCTTC. Complete variable domain (other parts from reference TRBV19 and TRBJ1-2): DGGITQSPKYLFRKEGQNVTLSCEQNLNHDAMYWYRQDPGQGLRLIYYSQIVNDFQKGDIAEGYSVSREKKESFPLTVTSAQKNPTAFYLCASNPQRGWDTFNYGYTFGSGTRLTVV.

This rearrangement joins TRBV18 to TRBJ2-6; TRBD2 aligns across 7 bases. The CDR3 runs 18 residues. Germline V gene data show CDR1 as KGHSH and CDR2 as LQKENI. Trimming at V came to 3 bases and at J to 0 bases, leaving 8 bases not matched to a gene. In DNA form, the CDR3 reads TGTGCCAGCTCACCTAGAGGCGGGAGCGACTCTGGGGCCAACGTCCTGACTTTC. Translation gives CASSPRGGSDSGANVLTF.

V gene TRBV6-2 or TRBV6-3 combines with J gene TRBJ2-1, with TRBD2 identical over 9 bases. This CDR3 contains 15 residues. V lost 2 bases, J lost 4 bases, and 3 bases stayed unmatched. CDR1 is MNHEY, CDR2 SVGEGT, per germline. CDR3 amino acids: CASSYLAGGYNEQFF. In DNA form, the CDR3 reads TGTGCCAGCAGTTACCTTGCGGGAGGGTACAATGAGCAGTTCTTC.

This sequence joins TRBV18 and TRBJ2-2; 8 bases are shared with TRBD2. Germline V gives CDR1 KGHSH, CDR2 LQKENI. The V and J ends lost 5 bases and 5 bases, in that order; junction bases with no gene match: 7. The CDR3 sequence is 15 residues long. In DNA, the CDR3 is TGTGCCAGCTCATCTGTAGCGGGATTGACCGGGGAGCTGTTTTTT. This encodes CASSSVAGLTGELFF.

Turning to this clone: The identical CDR3 is also encoded by other nucleotide sequences in the sample. V and J are TRBV30 and TRBJ1-2, with D possibly being TRBD1 (6 bases). Germline lookup yields CDR1 GTSNPN and CDR2 SVGIG (reference sequence). Between the trimmed V and J ends, which lost 0 bases and 1 base, there was a span of 6 bases. The CDR3 covers 13 residues. The CDR3 protein is CAWSVDSNYGYTF. CDR3 DNA: TGTGCCTGGAGTGTGGACAGTAACTATGGCTACACCTTC.

Worth noting for this clone: Other DNA sequences in the sample encode the same CDR3. This rearrangement joins TRBV5-1 to TRBJ2-7; 7 nucleotides align to TRBD1. The CDR3 contains 15 residues. Germline values: CDR1 SGHRS, CDR2 YFSETQ. J was trimmed by 4 bases and V by 0 bases; bases with no gene match: 7. The CDR3 region is CASSLAAGGSYEQYF. CDR3 DNA sequence: TGCGCCAGCAGCTTGGCGGCAGGGGGATCTTACGAGCAGTACTTC.

The chain links TRBV19 to TRBJ2-1, with D possibly matching TRBD1 (6 bases). Between the trimmed V and J ends, which lost 5 bases and 0 bases, there was a span of 11 bases. The germline CDR1 and CDR2 sequences are LNHDA and SQIVND (reference sequence). CDR3 length: 15 amino acids. DNA for the CDR3: TGTGCCAGTAGTCCCCGGACAGCCTCCTACAATGAGCAGTTCTTC. Translation gives CASSPRTASYNEQFF.

The chain combines TRBV6-5 with TRBJ1-1; possibly TRBD1 for D (5 bases). The germline gives CDR1 MNHEY, CDR2 SVGAGI. The CDR3 has 13 amino acids. The V end lost 7 bases, the J end lost 4 bases, and 13 bases lay between the germline ends. In nucleotides, the CDR3 is TGTGCCAGCACTAAGCCGGGGGGCACTGAAGCTTTCTTT. It codes for CASTKPGGTEAFF.

The rearrangement links TRBV6-2 or TRBV6-3 to TRBJ2-5; 15 nucleotides match TRBD2. V dropped 5 bases and J dropped 5; count of bases not matched to a gene: 9. Per the germline V gene, CDR1 is MNHEY and CDR2 is SVGEGT. CDR3 size: 17 residues. The CDR3 DNA sequence: TGTGCCAGCAGTCGGCCGGGACTAGCGGGAGGAGGCGAGACCCAGTACTTC. This gives the protein CASSRPGLAGGGETQYF.

CDR3 loop: CASPVRTEQFF. CDR3 DNA: TGTGCCAGCCCAGTAAGAACTGAGCAGTTCTTC. The chain carries TRBV18 and TRBJ2-1; D uncertain. Trimming removed 8 bases from V and 9 bases from J, with 11 bases in between. Germline V gene lookup returns CDR1 KGHSH and CDR2 LQKENI. The CDR3 sequence is 11 residues long.

CDR3 sequence reads: CASSGNRGLGYNEQFF. CDR3 nucleotide sequence: TGTGCCAGCAGTGGAAACAGGGGGCTCGGCTACAATGAGCAGTTCTTC. The V gene is TRBV6-1, the J gene TRBJ2-1; 9 nucleotides match TRBD1. Germline V gives CDR1 MNHNS, CDR2 SASEGT. CDR3 size: 16 residues. The ends lost 4 bases at V and 3 bases at J; junction bases unmatched: 7.

The chain joins TRBV5-6 to TRBJ2-2; the D is unclear. V shed 0 bases and J shed 1 base, with 4 bases lying between them. The CDR3 totals 14 residues. In germline, CDR1 is SGHDT, CDR2 YYEEEE. The CDR3 loop reads CASSLGQNTGELFF. DNA of the CDR3: TGTGCCAGCAGCTTGGGACAGAACACCGGGGAGCTGTTTTTT.

The chain is built from TRBV4-1 and TRBJ1-1; D may be TRBD1 (5 bases). Germline lookup yields CDR1 MGHRA and CDR2 YSYEKL. The CDR3 consists of 13 residues. V dropped 4 bases and J dropped 1 base, with 7 bases sitting between them. CDR3 coding DNA: TGCGCCAGCAGCCGTGGACAGAACACTGAAGCTTTCTTT. Translation gives CASSRGQNTEAFF.

The J gene is TRBJ1-4, the V gene TRBV6-6, with TRBD1 identical over 8 bases. V trimming: 5 bases; J trimming: 7 bases; junction bases outside the gene matches: 6. In germline, CDR1 is MNHNY, CDR2 SVGAGI (reference sequence). This CDR3 region has 14 residues. Written as DNA, the CDR3 is TGTGCCAGCAGTCAGGACAGGGACAGTGAAAAACTGTTTTTT. Translation: CASSQDRDSEKLFF.

The chain combines TRBV19 with TRBJ1-5, with a weak D call TRBD1 (6 bases). Looked up from germline, CDR1 is LNHDA and CDR2 is SQIVND (reference sequence). V lost 6 bases, J lost 1 base, and 13 bases lay in between. The CDR3 loop spans 15 amino acids. CDR3 coding DNA: TGTGCCAGTAGAAGGACAGAGTCCAGCAATCAGCCCCAGCATTTT. Its protein product is CASRRTESSNQPQHF. Looking up the rest from reference TRBV19 and TRBJ1-5 gives the full variable domain: DGGITQSPKYLFRKEGQNVTLSCEQNLNHDAMYWYRQDPGQGLRLIYYSQIVNDFQKGDIAEGYSVSREKKESFPLTVTSAQKNPTAFYLCASRRTESSNQPQHFGDGTRLSIL.

The genes are TRBV29-1 and TRBJ2-7, with 8 bases fitting TRBD2. CDR1 is SQVTM, CDR2 ANQGSEA, per germline. Germline trimming cut 7 bases from V and 0 bases from J; bases unmatched to any gene: 8. This CDR3 spans 14 amino acids. The CDR3 DNA follows: TGCAGCGGGCTGAGGAGCGGGAGCTCCTACGAGCAGTACTTC. Residues: CSGLRSGSSYEQYF.

The chain joins TRBV30 to TRBJ1-5; 7 bases match TRBD1. Germline CDR1 and CDR2: GTSNPN and SVGIG (reference sequence). J lost 6 bases, V lost 2 bases, and 4 bases had no gene match. The CDR3 totals 13 residues. CDR3 protein: CAWSSDRIQPQHF. Here the CDR3 DNA reads TGTGCCTGGAGTTCGGACAGGATTCAGCCCCAGCATTTT.

The chain employs TRBV28 and TRBJ2-2; D remains ambiguous. Germline CDR1 MDHEN, CDR2 SYDVKM. The V end lost 2 bases, the J end lost 5 bases, and 9 bases lay between the germline ends. The CDR3 has 14 residues. The CDR3 nucleotides read TGTGCCAGCAGTTTACTTACCACAACCGGGGAGCTGTTTTTT. This translates into CASSLLTTTGELFF.

J is TRBJ2-1 and V is TRBV18; 7 bases fit TRBD1. CDR3 length: 16 residues. With V trimmed by 3 bases and J by 2 bases, 7 bases remained unmatched. CDR1 KGHSH and CDR2 LQKENI come from the germline V gene. The DNA of the CDR3 is TGTGCCAGCTCACCTGGCGAGACAGGGCCCTACAATGAGCAGTTCTTC. It specifies CASSPGETGPYNEQFF.

CDR3 sequence (DNA): TGTGCCAGCAGTTACGACGTCTGGGGAGGCTATGGCTACACCTTC. It is translated as CASSYDVWGGYGYTF. The V gene is TRBV6-2 or TRBV6-3, the J gene TRBJ1-2, with D unclear. The CDR3 length is 15 residues. With 2 bases removed from V and 4 bases from J, the gap between germline ends came to 14 bases. Germline V CDR1 and CDR2: MNHEY, SVGEGT.

The V and J genes are TRBV6-4 and TRBJ2-3; maybe TRBD1 (6 bases). Germline CDR1 MRHNA, CDR2 SNTAGT. The CDR3 contains 17 residues. V lost 8 bases and J 0 bases, leaving 21 bases between the germline ends. This CDR3 is CASFRLDRTASTDTQYF. The CDR3 nucleotides are TGTGCCAGCTTCCGATTAGACAGGACCGCTAGCACAGATACGCAGTATTTT.

The rearrangement links TRBV29-1 to TRBJ1-2; 7 bases line up with TRBD1. Germline V gives CDR1 SQVTM, CDR2 ANQGSEA. V shed 3 bases, J shed 3 bases, and the junction held 1 base outside the gene matches. This CDR3 contains 12 residues. The CDR3, as DNA: TGCAGCGTTGATCAGGGGGACTATGGCTACACCTTC. The encoded protein is CSVDQGDYGYTF.